The text below deals with one TCR beta chain. Its antigen is undetermined. The data are from a study of CD8 T cells in ankylosing spondylitis. Overall study findings and caveats: Seven to nine highly homologous variants formed a TCR beta motif that appeared characteristic of ankylosing spondylitis blood.

Using its own MiXCR run on the 5' RACE reads, TCRdb lists one record per CDR3 protein. The sample shows some 800,000 distinct CDR3 sequences, roughly 10% of them seen only once. The CDR3 is 13 residues long. CDR1 is SGDLS and CDR2 is YYNGEE in the germline V gene. Trimming removed 1 base at V and 1 base at J, with 5 bases between. This TCR was sampled from a male donor with ankylosing spondylitis. V is TRBV9 and J is TRBJ2-5; D is undetermined. The sample comprised blood, either unsorted or a sorted T cell fraction (not recorded which). The CDR3 reads CASSVLVQETQYF. The CDR3 nucleotides read TGTGCCAGCAGCGTACTAGTCCAAGAGACCCAGTACTTC.